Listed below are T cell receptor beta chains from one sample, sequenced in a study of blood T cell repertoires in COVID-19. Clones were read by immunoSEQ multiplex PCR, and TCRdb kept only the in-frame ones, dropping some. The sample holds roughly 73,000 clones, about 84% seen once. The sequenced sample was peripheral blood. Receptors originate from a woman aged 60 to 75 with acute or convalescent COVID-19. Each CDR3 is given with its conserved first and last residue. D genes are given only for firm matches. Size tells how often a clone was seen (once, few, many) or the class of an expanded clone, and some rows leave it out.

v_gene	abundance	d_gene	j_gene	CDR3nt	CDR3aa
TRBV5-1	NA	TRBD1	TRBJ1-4	TGCGCCAGCAGCTTGGCAGGGGGTTTTGAAAAACTGTTTTTT	CASSLAGGFEKLFF
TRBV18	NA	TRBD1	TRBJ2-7	TGTGCCAGCTCACCCGTGGGGACAGGGGTCGAGCAGTACTTC	CASSPVGTGVEQYF
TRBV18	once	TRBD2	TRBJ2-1	TGTGCCAGCTCCACCGGAAGCGGGGGATACAATGAGCAGTTCTTC	CASSTGSGGYNEQFF
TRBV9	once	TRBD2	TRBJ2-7	TGTGCCAGCAGCCCTCACATTCTTTCTAGCGGGAGTAGTTACGAGCAGTACTTC	CASSPHILSSGSSYEQYF
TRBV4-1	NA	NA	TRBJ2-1	TGCGCCAGCAGCCAAGCCCGGGGTGGGTACAATGAGCAGTTCTTC	CASSQARGGYNEQFF
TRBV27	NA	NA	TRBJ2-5	TGTGCCAGCAGTCCCCGGACTGAGGGAAAAGAGACCCAGTACTTC	CASSPRTEGKETQYF
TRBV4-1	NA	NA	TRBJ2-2	TGCGCCAGCAGCCGGAGTTCGGGGGCCGGGGAGCTGTTTTTT	CASSRSSGAGELFF
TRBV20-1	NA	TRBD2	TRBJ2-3	TGCAGTGCTAGTTCTAGAAGCGGGGGGGTGATGTCAGATACGCAGTATTTT	CSASSRSGGVMSDTQYF
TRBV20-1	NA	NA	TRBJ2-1	TGCAGTGCTAGTTTACGGGACAAGGTGTTCAATGAGCAGTTCTTC	CSASLRDKVFNEQFF
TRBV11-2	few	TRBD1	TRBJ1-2	TGTGCCAGCAGTTCGAACAGGGGCAACTATGGCTACACCTTC	CASSSNRGNYGYTF
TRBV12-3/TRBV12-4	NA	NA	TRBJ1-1	TGTGCCAGCAGGAGCCAGGGATACACTGAAGCTTTCTTT	CASRSQGYTEAFF
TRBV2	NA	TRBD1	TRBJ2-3	TGTGCCAGCAGTGAACAACAGGGGCTTACAGATACGCAGTATTTT	CASSEQQGLTDTQYF
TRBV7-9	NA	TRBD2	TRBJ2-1	TGTGCCAGCAGATGGACTAGCGGGAATGAGCAGTTCTTC	CASRWTSGNEQFF
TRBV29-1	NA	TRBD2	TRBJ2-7	TGCAGCGTCGGCCCCGGGGGGACCTCCTACGAGCAGTACTTC	CSVGPGGTSYEQYF
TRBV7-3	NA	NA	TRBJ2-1	TGTGCCAGCAGCCCTTCTAGCGTTCGCTCCTACAATGAGCAGTTCTTC	CASSPSSVRSYNEQFF
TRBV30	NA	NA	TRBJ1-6	TGTGCCTGGAGTCTGGCAATCAAATCACCCCTCCACTTT	CAWSLAIKSPLHF
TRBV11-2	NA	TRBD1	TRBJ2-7	TGTGCCAGCAGTCGAGGACAGGGGGGCGGCTACGAGCAGTACTTC	CASSRGQGGGYEQYF
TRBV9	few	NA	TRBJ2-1	TGTGCCAGCAGCGTAGACCCCGGGAGACACCGTGAGCAGTTCTTC	CASSVDPGRHREQFF
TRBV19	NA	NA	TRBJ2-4	TGTGCCAGTACCAGGGGAGGGATTCAGTACTTC	CASTRGGIQYF
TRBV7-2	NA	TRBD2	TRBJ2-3	TGTGCCAGCAGCTTAGGGCGGGGGGCCACAGATACGCAGTATTTT	CASSLGRGATDTQYF
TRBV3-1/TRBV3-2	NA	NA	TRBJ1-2	TGTGCCAGCAGCCAAGAATTGCGGGGGGCCGGGTCTGGCTACACCTTC	CASSQELRGAGSGYTF
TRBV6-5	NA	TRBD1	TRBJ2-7	TGTGCCAGCAGTCCGTGGGACAGGGCTTACGAGCAGTACTTC	CASSPWDRAYEQYF
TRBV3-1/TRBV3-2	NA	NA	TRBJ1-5	TGTGCCAGCAGCCCCCGGGACATCCAGCCCCAGCATTTT	CASSPRDIQPQHF
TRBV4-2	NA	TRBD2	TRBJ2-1	TGTGCCAGCAGCCAGAACTGGGGACTAGCGGGTTACAATGAGCAGTTCTTC	CASSQNWGLAGYNEQFF
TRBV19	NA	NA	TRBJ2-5	TGTGCCAGTGGAGGGGTTTCTGGGGAGACCCAGTACTTC	CASGGVSGETQYF
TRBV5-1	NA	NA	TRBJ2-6	TGCGCCAGCAGCTTTTGGGCAGGGCTTATCGGGGCCAACGTCCTGACTTTC	CASSFWAGLIGANVLTF
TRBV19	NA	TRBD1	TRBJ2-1	TGTGCCAGTAGTATATATGGTGGGACAGGGTTTAACAATGAGCAGTTCTTC	CASSIYGGTGFNNEQFF
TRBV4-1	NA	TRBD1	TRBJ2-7	TGCGCCAGCAGCCAAGGAGACAGGGGGAGTAGCTACGAGCAGTACTTC	CASSQGDRGSSYEQYF
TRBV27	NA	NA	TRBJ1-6	TGTGCCAGCACCACCTTAGGGAGTAATTCACCCCTCCACTTT	CASTTLGSNSPLHF
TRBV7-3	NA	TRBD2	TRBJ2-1	TGTGCCAGCAGCTCGTTAGCGGGGGGGCATGAGCAGTTCTTC	CASSSLAGGHEQFF
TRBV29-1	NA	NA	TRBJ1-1	TGCAGCGTTGATTCGGCGGCCCCGAACACTGAAGCTTTCTTT	CSVDSAAPNTEAFF
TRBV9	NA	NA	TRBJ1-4	TGTGCCAGCAGCGTAGGGGACATAGCAACTAATGAAAAACTGTTTTTT	CASSVGDIATNEKLFF
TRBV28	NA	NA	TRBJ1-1	TGTGCCAGCAGGATACAGGGAAACACTGAAGCTTTCTTT	CASRIQGNTEAFF
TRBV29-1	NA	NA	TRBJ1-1	TGCAGCGTCCGCCAAATGGGAGACACTGAAGCTTTCTTT	CSVRQMGDTEAFF
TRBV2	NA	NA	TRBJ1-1	TGTGCCAGCAGTGTCGAGTCGAACACTGAAGCTTTCTTT	CASSVESNTEAFF
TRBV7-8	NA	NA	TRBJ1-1	TGTGCCAGCAGACTCAGGGATGTGAACACTGAAGCTTTCTTT	CASRLRDVNTEAFF
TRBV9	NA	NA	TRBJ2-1	TGTGCCAGCAGCGTAGGCGGGGGCCCCTACAATGAGCAGTTCTTC	CASSVGGGPYNEQFF
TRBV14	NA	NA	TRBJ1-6	TGTGCCAGCAGCCAAGCGGTCCGGGGGATCACCTATAATTCACCCCTCCACTTT	CASSQAVRGITYNSPLHF
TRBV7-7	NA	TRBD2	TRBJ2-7	TGTGCTAGCAGCTTAGGCCCGCAGCGGGACCGATTATACTACGAGCAGTACTTC	CASSLGPQRDRLYYEQYF
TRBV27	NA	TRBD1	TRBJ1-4	TGTGCCAGCTTTCCGAGTCCCCTCCGTGACAGGGAAAACGCAACTAATGAAAAACTGTTTTTT	CASFPSPLRDRENATNEKLFF
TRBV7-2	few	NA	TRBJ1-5	TGTGCCAGCAGCCCCGCCGGGAAACGCAATCAGCCCCAGCATTTT	CASSPAGKRNQPQHF
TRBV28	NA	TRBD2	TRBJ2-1	TGTGCCAGCAGTTTTAAGGCGGGGGGACCTTACAATGAGCAGTTCTTC	CASSFKAGGPYNEQFF
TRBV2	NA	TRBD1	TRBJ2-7	TGTGCCAGCTTAGACCCGACAGGGGGCTACGAGCAGTACTTC	CASLDPTGGYEQYF
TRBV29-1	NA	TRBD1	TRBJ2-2	TGCAGCGCCAGGGGGCTTGGCACCGGGGAGCTGTTTTTT	CSARGLGTGELFF
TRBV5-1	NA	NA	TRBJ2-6	TGCGCCAGCAGCTTCGACAGCTCTGGGGCCAACGTCCTGACTTTC	CASSFDSSGANVLTF
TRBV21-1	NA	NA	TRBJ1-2	TGTGCCAGCAAGGGGACAGGGAAAAGGGGTACGAAGCTATGTGGCTACACCTTC	CASKGTGKRGTKLCGYTF
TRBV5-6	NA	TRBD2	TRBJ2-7	TGTGCCAGCAGCCGTATGGGACTAGCGGTGTTGTACTTC	CASSRMGLAVLYF
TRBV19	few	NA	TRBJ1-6	TGTGCCAGTAGTATAGACGGGCGGCGGGGAGATTCACCCCTCCACTTT	CASSIDGRRGDSPLHF
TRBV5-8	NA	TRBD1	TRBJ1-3	TGTGCCAGCAGTTTGGGACAGTCAAACACCATATATTTT	CASSLGQSNTIYF
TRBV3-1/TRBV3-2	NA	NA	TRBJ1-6	TGTGCCAGCAGCCAAGCCACCTCGGGGATTCATAATTCACCCCTCCACTTT	CASSQATSGIHNSPLHF
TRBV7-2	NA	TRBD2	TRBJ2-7	TGTGCCAGCAGCCCTCCCCTAGCGGGGGGGGGCAGCGAGCAGTACTTC	CASSPPLAGGGSEQYF
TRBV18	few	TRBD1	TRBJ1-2	TGTGCCAGCTCACCATCAAACAGGGGGCGCGATGGCTACACCTTC	CASSPSNRGRDGYTF